A single sample gave rise to the 32 T cell receptor beta chains below, sequenced in a study of OX40 agonist ivuxolimab in advanced cancers. Only in-frame clones appear in the TCRdb table, and some are missing; sequencing was by immunoSEQ multiplex PCR. The sample holds approximately 68,000 clones, roughly 90% seen once. This specimen was CD4+ or CD8+ T cells sorted from blood, taken in a trial of the OX40 agonist ivuxolimab. The receptors stem from an adult with an advanced solid tumor such as melanoma, head and neck, liver or kidney cancer.

The DNA for the CDR3 is TGTGCCAGCAGCTTAGGGGATGGGGAGCAGTACTTC. Translating gives CASSLGDGEQYF. The chain employs TRBV13 and TRBJ2-7; no firm D call. The CDR3 has 12 amino acids. The V and J ends lost 0 bases and 7 bases respectively, with 7 bases between them. Germline CDR1 and CDR2: PRHDT and FYEKMQ (reference sequence).

V gene TRBV7-8 combines with J gene TRBJ2-3; unclear D gene. Germline loops: CDR1 SGHVS, CDR2 FQNEAQ. V shed 1 base and J shed 6 bases, with 5 bases lying between them. The CDR3 is 12 amino acids. CDR3 sequence reads: CASSLEADTQYF. The CDR3 DNA is TGTGCCAGCAGCTTAGAAGCGGATACGCAGTATTTT.

The chain employs TRBV6-1 and TRBJ1-2; no firm D call. Trimming pared 2 bases from V and 7 bases from J, leaving 5 bases between. The CDR3 length is 11 residues. The germline V gene has CDR1 MNHNS and CDR2 SASEGT. The CDR3 loop reads CASSERPGYTF. The CDR3 nucleotides read TGTGCCAGCAGTGAAAGACCTGGCTACACCTTC.

This chain uses TRBV20-1 with TRBJ2-7; D is unresolved. CDR1 is DFQATT and CDR2 is SNEGSKA in the germline V gene (reference sequence). V was shortened by 3 bases and J by 4 bases, with 7 bases between the two germline ends. The CDR3 extends over 11 amino acids. The CDR3 loop reads CSASPLYEQYF. CDR3 in DNA: TGCAGTGCTAGCCCCCTATACGAGCAGTACTTC.

The gene calls are TRBV23-1 and TRBJ2-7, with 10 bases lining up with TRBD1. TRBV23-1 is an ORF, with its function uncertain. Trimming took 7 bases from V and 6 from J; bases not matched to a gene: 12. This CDR3 has 15 residues. The chain's CDR3 is CASTPPRQGAAEQYF. The CDR3 nucleotides read TGCGCCAGCACTCCCCCTCGACAGGGGGCGGCCGAGCAGTACTTC.

The rearrangement links TRBV19 to TRBJ2-3, with D possibly being TRBD1 (7 bases). Per the germline V gene, CDR1 is LNHDA and CDR2 is SQIVND (reference sequence). The CDR3 runs 13 residues. V lost 5 bases and J lost 5, with 11 bases in between. The CDR3 spells CASSPGGIDTQYF. The DNA of the CDR3 is TGTGCCAGTAGTCCAGGGGGGATAGATACGCAGTATTTT.

This chain uses TRBV13 with TRBJ1-1, with D perhaps matching TRBD1 (6 bases). This CDR3 is built from 16 residues. V was clipped by 2 bases and J by 5 bases, with 18 bases between them. Germline V CDR1 and CDR2: PRHDT, FYEKMQ (reference sequence). CDR3 protein: CASSLQVTGRGTEAFF. The CDR3 nucleotides read TGTGCCAGCAGCTTACAGGTCACAGGGCGGGGGACTGAAGCTTTCTTT.

The genes are TRBV5-1 and TRBJ2-3; no clear D. Germline CDR1 SGHRS, CDR2 YFSETQ. The CDR3 is 15 amino acids. V lost 0 bases to trimming and J lost 6 bases, with 14 bases between them. CDR3 nucleotide sequence: TGCGCCAGCAGCTTGGAGGCTCAGTACTCCGATACGCAGTATTTT. It is translated as CASSLEAQYSDTQYF.

This chain uses TRBV19 with TRBJ1-4; perhaps TRBD1 as D (5 bases). Germline lookup yields CDR1 LNHDA and CDR2 SQIVND (reference sequence). The CDR3 length is 13 residues. Trimming removed 8 bases from V and 8 bases from J, with 15 bases in between. The CDR3 DNA reads as TGTGCCAGTGGTGGGGACCCTTGGGAAAAACTGTTTTTT. Encoded protein: CASGGDPWEKLFF.

V gene TRBV19 combines with J gene TRBJ1-1; possible D gene TRBD1, 6 bases. Trimming left V 1 base short and J 1 base short, with 13 bases between. Germline V gene lookup returns CDR1 LNHDA and CDR2 SQIVND (reference sequence). This CDR3 comprises 16 residues. CDR3 DNA: TGTGCCAGTAGTATAGCCCCGGGCAGGGGGAACACTGAAGCTTTCTTT. Protein: CASSIAPGRGNTEAFF.

J is TRBJ2-1 and V is TRBV7-9; TRBD2 agrees at 7 bases. Looked up from germline, CDR1 is SEHNR and CDR2 is FQNEAQ (reference sequence). V shed 6 bases and J 0 bases; nucleotides not matched to a gene: 14. The CDR3 contains 18 residues. CDR3 loop: CASRPGFGGRSSYNEQFF. The CDR3 DNA sequence: TGTGCCAGCAGGCCGGGGTTCGGCGGGAGAAGCTCCTACAATGAGCAGTTCTTC.

J is TRBJ1-2 and V is TRBV10-3; D uncertain. Trimming left V 2 bases short and J 4 bases short, with 8 bases between. The CDR3 length is 13 residues. Per the germline V gene, CDR1 is ENHRY and CDR2 is SYGVKD. DNA of the CDR3: TGTGCCATCAGTGAGGAGGCCGGCTATGGCTACACCTTC. This encodes CAISEEAGYGYTF.

In DNA form, the CDR3 reads TGTGCCAGCAGTGATCAGGGTTCGTCCTACGAGCAGTACTTC. Amino acids: CASSDQGSSYEQYF. This chain joins TRBV25-1 and TRBJ2-7; tentatively, D is TRBD1 (5 bases). Between the trimmed V and J ends, which lost 3 bases and 1 base, there was a span of 10 bases. The germline V gene has CDR1 MGHDK and CDR2 SYGVNS. The CDR3 consists of 14 residues.

This rearrangement joins TRBV7-3 to TRBJ2-5; D is tentatively TRBD1 or TRBD2 (5 bases each). The CDR3 consists of 13 residues. Germline values: CDR1 SGHTA, CDR2 FQGTGA. V was pared by 0 bases and J by 5 bases, with 7 bases between. The CDR3, as DNA: TGTGCCAGCAGCTTAACGGGGGAGGAGACCCAGTACTTC. It specifies CASSLTGEETQYF. Based on the CDR3 plus reference TRBV7-3 and TRBJ2-5, the full variable domain is GAGVSQTPSNKVTEKGKYVELRCDPISGHTALYWYRQSLGQGPEFLIYFQGTGAADDSGLPNDRFFAVRPEGSVSTLKIQRTERGDSAVYLCASSLTGEETQYFGPGTRLLVL.

V usage is TRBV28 and J usage is TRBJ2-1, with 8 bases matching TRBD1. The V gene's germline CDR1 is MDHEN and CDR2 SYDVKM. The CDR3 totals 15 residues. The V and J ends lost 4 bases and 3 bases, in that order; junction bases with no gene match: 5. This CDR3 reads CASSSAGTGYNEQFF. The CDR3 nucleotides read TGTGCCAGCAGTTCAGCCGGGACAGGCTACAATGAGCAGTTCTTC.

In its sample, this clone was seen once. The chain links TRBV2 to TRBJ1-2; unclear D gene. Trimming removed 5 bases at V and 7 bases at J, with 14 bases between. CDR1 and CDR2 (germline): SNHLY, FYNNEI. CDR3 length: 13 amino acids. The CDR3 sequence: CASSTTFGVGYTF. CDR3 sequence (DNA): TGTGCCAGCAGTACGACCTTTGGGGTTGGCTACACCTTC. Full variable domain (rest looked up from reference TRBV2 and TRBJ1-2): EPEVTQTPSHQVTQMGQEVILRCVPISNHLYFYWYRQILGQKVEFLVSFYNNEISEKSEIFDDQFSVERPDGSNFTLKIRSTKLEDSAMYFCASSTTFGVGYTFGSGTRLTVV.

The J gene is TRBJ1-5, the V gene TRBV6-6; tentatively, D is TRBD1 (6 bases). Germline V lookup: CDR1 MNHNY, CDR2 SVGAGI (reference sequence). V lost 6 bases and J lost 1, with 16 bases in between. The CDR3 runs 16 residues. CDR3 protein: CASRSWGGQSNQPQHF. For the CDR3, the DNA is TGTGCCAGCAGATCCTGGGGGGGGCAAAGCAATCAGCCCCAGCATTTT.

This rearrangement joins TRBV10-3 to TRBJ2-1; 9 bases align to TRBD1. The CDR3 consists of 20 residues. In germline, CDR1 is ENHRY, CDR2 SYGVKD. V dropped 0 bases and J dropped 0; count of bases not matched to a gene: 12. The chain's CDR3 is CAISESTGQGISSSYNEQFF. CDR3 DNA: TGTGCCATCAGTGAGTCGACAGGACAGGGGATTTCTAGCTCCTACAATGAGCAGTTCTTC.

The CDR3 nucleotides read TGTGCCTGGACCTCGGGACTAGCGGGGTATGGAGATACGCAGTATTTT. Its translation is CAWTSGLAGYGDTQYF. V usage is TRBV30 and J usage is TRBJ2-3, with 13 nucleotides matching TRBD2. The CDR3 has 16 residues. Trimming removed 4 bases from V and 5 bases from J; junction bases left unmatched: 9. Germline lookup yields CDR1 GTSNPN and CDR2 SVGIG (reference sequence).

This chain connects TRBV20-1 to TRBJ1-2; the D is unclear. V lost 5 bases, J lost 1 base, and 5 bases lay in between. CDR1 and CDR2 from the germline V gene are DFQATT and SNEGSKA (reference sequence). The CDR3 length is 11 residues. The chain's CDR3 is CSASINYGYTF. For the CDR3, the DNA is TGCAGTGCTTCAATTAACTATGGCTACACCTTC.

This chain joins TRBV19 and TRBJ2-3, with D possibly TRBD1 on 6 matching bases. This CDR3 region has 13 residues. Between the trimmed V and J ends, which lost 0 bases and 6 bases, there was a span of 7 bases. Per germline, CDR1 LNHDA and CDR2 SQIVND (reference sequence). CDR3 region: CASSIDQGDTQYF. CDR3 in DNA: TGTGCCAGTAGTATAGATCAGGGGGATACGCAGTATTTT.

The chain uses TRBV5-1 and TRBJ2-7; D is uncertain. V was pared by 0 bases and J by 0 bases, with 10 bases between. CDR1 SGHRS and CDR2 YFSETQ come from the germline V gene. CDR3 length: 15 residues. CDR3 protein: CASSLGGESSYEQYF. In DNA form, the CDR3 reads TGCGCCAGCAGCTTGGGTGGCGAGAGCTCCTACGAGCAGTACTTC.

The rearrangement links TRBV10-3 to TRBJ2-3; 8 bases align to TRBD2. The germline CDR1 and CDR2 sequences are ENHRY and SYGVKD. V lost 2 bases and J lost 3; bases outside the gene matches: 19. The CDR3 is made up of 20 amino acids. This CDR3 is CAISEPGMGLAGRRTDTQYF. The CDR3 DNA sequence: TGTGCCATCAGTGAGCCGGGGATGGGTTTAGCGGGGAGGAGGACAGATACGCAGTATTTT.

This clone was detected only once. This rearrangement joins TRBV30 to TRBJ2-5; 10 positions agree with TRBD1. Per germline, CDR1 GTSNPN and CDR2 SVGIG (reference sequence). J gave up 2 bases and V 4 bases, and 7 bases lay outside the gene matches. The CDR3 sequence is 15 residues long. The CDR3 sequence is CAWTLGTGVQETQYF. CDR3 coding DNA: TGTGCCTGGACCCTAGGGACAGGGGTTCAAGAGACCCAGTACTTC.

The rearrangement uses TRBV5-4 and TRBJ2-7, with TRBD1 as a possible D gene (6 bases). Germline CDR1 and CDR2: SGHNT and YYREEE (reference sequence). Trimming removed 4 bases from V and 3 bases from J, with 14 bases in between. This CDR3 has 14 residues. CDR3 bases: TGTGCCAGCAGCCACCCGGACAGCAACTACGAGCAGTACTTC. Translated: CASSHPDSNYEQYF.

The rearrangement uses TRBV4-1 and TRBJ2-1; D is undetermined. V was trimmed by 0 bases and J by 0 bases, leaving 9 bases between them. The length of the CDR3 is 16 residues. Per the germline V gene, CDR1 is MGHRA and CDR2 is YSYEKL. CDR3 DNA sequence: TGCGCCAGCAGCCAAGATCCATTTAGCTCCTACAATGAGCAGTTCTTC. Amino acids: CASSQDPFSSYNEQFF.

This chain joins TRBV23-1 and TRBJ2-7; a possible D gene is TRBD2 (6 bases). TRBV23-1 is an ORF, with its function uncertain. The CDR3 contains 15 residues. V was trimmed by 2 bases and J by 4 bases, leaving 15 bases between them. CDR3 bases: TGCGCCAGCAGTCAAGAATCCCCCGGGGGATACGAGCAGTACTTC. It yields the protein CASSQESPGGYEQYF.

The chain employs TRBV18 and TRBJ2-3, with no clear D. The CDR3 contains 12 residues. Germline V lookup: CDR1 KGHSH, CDR2 LQKENI. The V end was cut by 6 bases, the J end by 3 bases, with 7 bases between. The CDR3 here is CASSFGTDTQYF. The CDR3, as DNA: TGTGCCAGCTCCTTTGGTACAGATACGCAGTATTTT.

V usage is TRBV18 and J usage is TRBJ1-2; TRBD1 agrees at 7 bases. CDR1 KGHSH and CDR2 LQKENI come from the germline V gene. The CDR3 extends over 19 amino acids. J gave up 5 bases and V 3 bases, and 21 bases lay outside the gene matches. The CDR3 nucleotides are TGTGCCAGCTCACCCGAACCACGTTCAACAAGGGGGCCGAAATATGGCTACACCTTC. The encoded protein is CASSPEPRSTRGPKYGYTF.

This rearrangement joins TRBV15 to TRBJ1-1; the match to TRBD1 covers 8 bases. The CDR3 loop spans 16 amino acids. The V segment lost 4 bases and the J segment 0 bases; nucleotides outside the gene matches: 7. CDR1 is LNHNV and CDR2 is YYDKDF in the germline V gene (reference sequence). The CDR3 nucleotides read TGTGCCACCAGCACTAGGACAGGGAGGATGAACACTGAAGCTTTCTTT. It yields the protein CATSTRTGRMNTEAFF.

This clone was seen only once. The genes are TRBV7-9 and TRBJ1-1, with D perhaps TRBD1 (5 bases). V lost 2 bases, J lost 1 base, and 17 bases lay in between. The CDR3 is 17 amino acids. Germline V gene lookup returns CDR1 SEHNR and CDR2 FQNEAQ (reference sequence). CDR3 DNA sequence: TGTGCCAGCAGCTTACGTAGGGGCCTCCCGGGGAACACTGAAGCTTTCTTT. As protein: CASSLRRGLPGNTEAFF.

This clone was recorded only once. This CDR3 is CAISGTAQETQYF. The CDR3 nucleotides read TGTGCCATCAGTGGCACAGCTCAAGAGACCCAGTACTTC. The gene calls are TRBV10-3 and TRBJ2-5; D uncertain. Germline values: CDR1 ENHRY, CDR2 SYGVKD. The CDR3 runs 13 residues. The V gene lost 4 bases and the J gene lost 2 bases, with 8 bases spanning the gap.